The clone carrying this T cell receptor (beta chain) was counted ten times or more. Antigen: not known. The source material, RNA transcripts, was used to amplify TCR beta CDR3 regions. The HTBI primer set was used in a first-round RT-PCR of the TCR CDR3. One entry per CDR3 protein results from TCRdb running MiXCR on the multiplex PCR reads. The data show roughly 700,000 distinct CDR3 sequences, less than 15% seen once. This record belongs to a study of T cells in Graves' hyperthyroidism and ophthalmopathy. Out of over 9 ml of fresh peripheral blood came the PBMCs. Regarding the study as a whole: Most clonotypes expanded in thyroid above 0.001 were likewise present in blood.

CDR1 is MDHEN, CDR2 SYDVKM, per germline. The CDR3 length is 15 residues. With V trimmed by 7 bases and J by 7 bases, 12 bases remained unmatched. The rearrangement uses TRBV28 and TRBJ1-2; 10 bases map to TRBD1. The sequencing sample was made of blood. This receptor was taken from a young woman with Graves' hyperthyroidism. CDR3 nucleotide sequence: TGTGCCAGCATTCCGGGACAGGGGTATATGGGTGGCTACACCTTC. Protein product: CASIPGQGYMGGYTF.